These T cell receptor beta chains were read from a single sample in a study of blood T cells in healthy people across ages. TCRdb re-analysed the 5' RACE reads in MiXCR, keeping a single row per CDR3 protein. The data show about 630,000 distinct CDR3 sequences, with about 21% seen just once and approximately 3.7% held by the top ten. The specimen sequenced was blood. Source of these receptors: a man in his 70s in good health. CDR3s include the opening cysteine and the closing phenylalanine or tryptophan. The D gene is left open where the match is weak. Not every row has a clone size; where given, it reads once, few, many or a size class.

.	TRBV7-9	TRBJ1-2	few	TGTGCCAGCAGCTTAGACGTCCGCTATGGCTACACCTTC	CASSLDVRYGYTF
TRBD2	TRBV5-1	TRBJ2-7	.	TGCGCCGGCAGACCGGGACTAGCGACCTACGAGCAGTACTTC	CAGRPGLATYEQYF
.	TRBV7-2	TRBJ1-4	.	TGTGCCAGCAAGGAAGGGAAGGGTCGAGAAAAACTGTTTTTT	CASKEGKGREKLFF
TRBD2	TRBV20-1	TRBJ2-7	.	TGCAGTGCTAGTAAGGCTAGCGGGAGGCCGATTTCAAATCAGTACTTC	CSASKASGRPISNQYF
TRBD2	TRBV12-3/TRBV12-4	TRBJ2-2	many	TGTGCCAGCAGTAACGGACTAGCATACATGAACACCGGGGAGCTGTTTTTT	CASSNGLAYMNTGELFF
TRBD2	TRBV29-1	TRBJ2-1	.	TGCAGCGTCTGGGGACTAGGTGAGCAGTTCTTC	CSVWGLGEQFF
TRBD2	TRBV9	TRBJ2-2	.	TGTGCCAGCAGCGTAGCTAGCGGGAGTTCGGACACCGGGGAGCTGTTTTTT	CASSVASGSSDTGELFF
.	TRBV29-1	TRBJ2-5	.	TGCAGCGGTACATGGCGAGAGACCCAGTACTTC	CSGTWRETQYF
.	TRBV6-2/TRBV6-3	TRBJ2-6	few	TGTGCCAGCAGTCAAGGAACCAACGTCCTGACTTTC	CASSQGTNVLTF
TRBD2	TRBV18	TRBJ2-1	few	TGTGCCAGCTCGTCCCTAGCGGGAGTAGACAATGAGCAGTTCTTC	CASSSLAGVDNEQFF
TRBD1	TRBV2	TRBJ1-2	few	TGTGCCAGCAGCCGCCGGGACAGGGGGCTCGGCTACACCTTC	CASSRRDRGLGYTF
.	TRBV5-1	TRBJ2-7	many	TGCGCCAGCAGCCCGGACGCCCGACACAGCTCCTACGAGCAGTACTTC	CASSPDARHSSYEQYF
TRBD2	TRBV20-1	TRBJ2-3	.	TGCAGTGCTCATCCTAGCGGGAGAGCGTCAGATACGCAGTATTTT	CSAHPSGRASDTQYF
.	TRBV3-1	TRBJ1-4	.	TGTGCCAGCAGCCAATGGTCAGGGGCGAATGCAACTAATGAAAAACTGTTTTTT	CASSQWSGANATNEKLFF
TRBD1	TRBV3-1	TRBJ2-7	few	TGTGCCAGCACCAGGACAGGGGGGTTCTACGAGCAGTACTTC	CASTRTGGFYEQYF
TRBD1	TRBV28	TRBJ1-2	few	TGTGCCAGCGAAACGGGACAGGGAGTTCGTGGCTACACCTTC	CASETGQGVRGYTF